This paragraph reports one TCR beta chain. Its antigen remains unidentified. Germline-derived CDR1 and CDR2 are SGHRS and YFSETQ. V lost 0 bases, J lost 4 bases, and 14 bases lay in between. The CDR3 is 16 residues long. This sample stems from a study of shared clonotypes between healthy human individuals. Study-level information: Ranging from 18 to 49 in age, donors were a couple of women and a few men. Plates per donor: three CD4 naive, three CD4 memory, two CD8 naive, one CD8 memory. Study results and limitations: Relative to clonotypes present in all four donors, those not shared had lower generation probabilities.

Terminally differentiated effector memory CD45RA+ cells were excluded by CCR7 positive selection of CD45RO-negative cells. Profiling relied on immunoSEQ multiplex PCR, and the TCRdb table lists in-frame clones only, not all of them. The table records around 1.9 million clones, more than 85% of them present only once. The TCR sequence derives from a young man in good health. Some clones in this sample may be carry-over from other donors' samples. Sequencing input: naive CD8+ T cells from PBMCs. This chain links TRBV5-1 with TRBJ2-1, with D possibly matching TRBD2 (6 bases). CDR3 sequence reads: CASSLGAGDRYNEQFF. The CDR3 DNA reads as TGCGCCAGCAGCTTGGGAGCGGGCGACCGTTACAATGAGCAGTTCTTC. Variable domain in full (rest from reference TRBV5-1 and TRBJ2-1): KAGVTQTPRYLIKTRGQQVTLSCSPISGHRSVSWYQQTPGQGLQFLFEYFSETQRNKGNFPGRFSGRQFSNSRSEMNVSTLELGDSALYLCASSLGAGDRYNEQFFGPGTRLTVL.